This TCR beta chain was profiled in a study of STAT5B mutations in CD4+ large granular lymphocyte leukemia. Sequencing was at survey level. Source study methods: The detection floor for productive clonotype frequency was 2.59 x 10-5. Clones were read by immunoSEQ multiplex PCR, and TCRdb kept only the in-frame ones, dropping some. V and J calls and clone size are as listed in that table; D and trimming were resolved from the DNA. Among tens of thousands of clones listed, 70% were seen once. Trimming took 3 bases from V and 4 from J; bases not matched to a gene: 5. CDR1 and CDR2 (germline): SGHTA, FQGNSA. The CDR3 runs 14 residues. The study's findings and limits: TRBV06-family usage was enriched in top patient clones (8/27) versus controls (2/35).

As regards this clone: Its antigen remains unidentified.

The chain couples TRBV7-2 to TRBJ2-5; 7 positions match TRBD2. Sequencing input: CD4+ T cells from blood buffy coats. This sequence was found in a human donor in good health. CDR3: CASSLAGVIETQYF. DNA for the CDR3: TGTGCCAGCAGCTTGGCGGGAGTGATAGAGACCCAGTACTTC. The full variable domain, rest sourced from reference TRBV7-2 and TRBJ2-5, is GAGVSQSPSNKVTEKGKDVELRCDPISGHTALYWYRQSLGQGLEFLIYFQGNSAPDKSGLPSDRFSAERTGGSVSTLTIQRTQQEDSAVYLCASSLAGVIETQYFGPGTRLLVL.